The next 25 T cell receptor beta chains were all read from a single sample in a study of T cells after yellow fever vaccination. Via MiXCR, TCRdb re-called the 5' RACE reads, giving one row per CDR3 protein. The sample has roughly 190,000 distinct CDR3 sequences, approximately 11% seen once. Here the sequenced sample was CD8+ T cells sorted from PBMCs, taken 15 days after the yellow fever booster vaccination. The origin of the receptors is a man younger than 30 who received the YFV17D yellow fever vaccine.

The rearrangement joins TRBV9 to TRBJ2-3, with D possibly TRBD2 on 5 matching bases. V was pared by 0 bases and J by 2 bases, with 13 bases between. This CDR3 contains 16 residues. Germline CDR1 and CDR2: SGDLS and YYNGEE. CDR3 DNA: TGTGCCAGCAGCGTAGCCGGACTTTCGGCCACAGATACGCAGTATTTT. Translated, it gives CASSVAGLSATDTQYF.

The chain combines TRBV21-1 with TRBJ2-2. TRBV21-1 is annotated as a pseudogene. This CDR3 is built from 15 residues. CDR3 DNA: TGTGCCAGCAGCAAAGGCACGGAGAACACCGGGGAGCTGTTTTTT. Protein sequence: CASSKGTENTGELFF.

In its sample, this clonotype was seen a few times. The chain is built from TRBV19 and TRBJ2-3; TRBD2 agrees at 7 bases. The germline gives CDR1 LNHDA, CDR2 SQIVND (reference sequence). V shed 9 bases, J shed 4 bases, and the junction held 13 bases outside the gene matches. The CDR3 runs to 15 residues. The CDR3 loop reads CASLAGRGGSDTQYF. Written as DNA, the CDR3 is TGTGCCAGCCTGGCAGGGAGGGGAGGATCAGATACGCAGTATTTT. Variable domain in full (rest from reference TRBV19 and TRBJ2-3): DGGITQSPKYLFRKEGQNVTLSCEQNLNHDAMYWYRQDPGQGLRLIYYSQIVNDFQKGDIAEGYSVSREKKESFPLTVTSAQKNPTAFYLCASLAGRGGSDTQYFGPGTRLTVL.

This clonotype was seen at least ten times. The chain links TRBV7-3 to TRBJ2-1, with D hard to call. Germline V CDR1 and CDR2: SGHTA, FQGTGA. CDR3 size: 12 residues. V shed 3 bases and J shed 7 bases, with 7 bases lying between them. CDR3 DNA: TGTGCCAGCAGCTTGGTGGTAAATGAGCAGTTCTTC. Amino acid sequence: CASSLVVNEQFF.

The table lists this clonotype with a few counts. The chain is built from TRBV7-9 and TRBJ2-7; no reliable D call. Germline CDR1 is SEHNR and CDR2 is FQNEAQ (reference sequence). Trimming stripped 5 bases from V and 5 bases from J, with 10 bases between. The CDR3 consists of 12 residues. Here the CDR3 reads CASSPQMHEQYF. In DNA, the CDR3 is TGTGCCAGCAGCCCCCAGATGCACGAGCAGTACTTC.

The rearrangement links TRBV25-1 to TRBJ2-3; the match to TRBD2 covers 8 bases. The CDR3 length is 14 residues. Trimming removed 4 bases from V and 1 base from J; junction bases left unmatched: 1. CDR1 MGHDK and CDR2 SYGVNS come from the germline V gene. In DNA form, the CDR3 reads TGTGCCAGCAGTGGAGCGGGGGGCACAGATACGCAGTATTTT. It yields the protein CASSGAGGTDTQYF.

This sequence joins TRBV5-5 and TRBJ2-7, with D maybe TRBD1 (5 bases). V lost 1 base to trimming and J lost 2 bases, with 13 bases between them. Germline CDR1 reads SGHKS; CDR2 reads YYEKEE (reference sequence). This CDR3 spans 15 amino acids. CDR3 loop: CASSLTRQLPYEQYV. The CDR3 bases are TGTGCCAGCAGCTTGACAAGACAGCTACCCTACGAGCAGTACGTC.

This chain joins TRBV7-3 and TRBJ1-1; D is possibly TRBD1 (6 bases). The CDR3 consists of 15 residues. The V and J ends lost 0 bases and 6 bases respectively, with 14 bases between them. CDR1 is SGHTA and CDR2 is FQGTGA in the germline V gene. The CDR3 reads CASSLTRQGRAEAFF. The CDR3 DNA reads TGTGCCAGCAGCTTAACGCGGCAGGGGAGGGCTGAAGCTTTCTTT.

This clonotype came up a few times. V is TRBV5-4 and J is TRBJ2-3, with D possibly TRBD2 on 7 matching bases. Germline CDR1 reads SGHNT; CDR2 reads YYREEE (reference sequence). V dropped 4 bases and J dropped 7 bases, with 19 bases sitting between them. The CDR3 spans 15 residues. This chain's CDR3 is CASSLWGGAIYTQYF. As DNA, the CDR3 is TGTGCCAGCAGCCTGTGGGGGGGGGCTATTTATACGCAGTATTTT.

This clonotype showed up many times. This chain connects TRBV19 to TRBJ1-1; D is unclear. V lost 5 bases to trimming and J lost 0 bases, with 7 bases between them. CDR3 length equals 13 residues. The germline gives CDR1 LNHDA, CDR2 SQIVND (reference sequence). CDR3 protein: CASSAQVNTEAFF. CDR3 coding DNA: TGTGCCAGTAGTGCGCAGGTGAACACTGAAGCTTTCTTT.

V is TRBV9 and J is TRBJ2-2; D gene unclear. V was pared by 3 bases and J by 1 base, with 4 bases between. The CDR3 sequence is 13 residues long. Germline CDR1 and CDR2: SGDLS and YYNGEE. The CDR3 sequence is CASSGQNTGELFF. The CDR3 coding sequence is TGTGCCAGCAGCGGGCAGAACACCGGGGAGCTGTTTTTT.

V is TRBV7-9 and J is TRBJ1-2, with no clear D. The V and J ends lost 5 bases and 9 bases respectively, with 10 bases between them. Germline CDR1 and CDR2: SEHNR and FQNEAQ (reference sequence). This CDR3 is 11 amino acids long. This chain's CDR3 is CASSRSQSYTF. CDR3 nucleotides: TGTGCCAGCAGCCGCTCTCAGAGCTACACCTTC.

This clonotype has a handful of counts. This chain uses TRBV2 with TRBJ2-7; D is possibly TRBD2 (5 bases). The length of the CDR3 is 12 residues. Trimming pared 4 bases from V and 3 bases from J, leaving 7 bases between. Germline CDR1 reads SNHLY; CDR2 reads FYNNEI. The CDR3 sequence is CASSVGVYEQYF. The CDR3 DNA follows: TGTGCCAGCAGTGTCGGGGTCTACGAGCAGTACTTC.

This clonotype was counted ten times or more. V and J are TRBV27 and TRBJ1-6; no clear D gene. Germline CDR1 and CDR2: MNHEY and SMNVEV (reference sequence). The CDR3 is 14 residues long. V shed 0 bases and J shed 9 bases, with 9 bases lying between them. The CDR3, as DNA: TGTGCCAGCAGTTTATCGGGCCCAGGTTCACCCCTCCACTTT. As protein: CASSLSGPGSPLHF.

This clonotype was observed a few times. CDR3 sequence: CASSSRLAGATDTQYF. The DNA for the CDR3 is TGTGCCAGCAGCTCTAGACTAGCGGGGGCCACAGATACGCAGTATTTT. V gene TRBV7-8 combines with J gene TRBJ2-3, with TRBD2 matching over 12 bases. V gave up 4 bases and J gave up 2 bases; unmatched junction bases: 4. The CDR3 has 16 residues. The germline V gene encodes CDR1 SGHVS and CDR2 FQNEAQ.

There are a few counts of this clonotype. The chain uses TRBV25-1 and TRBJ1-2; D unclear. The CDR3 loop spans 13 amino acids. Germline values: CDR1 MGHDK, CDR2 SYGVNS. V was shortened by 5 bases and J by 0 bases, with 7 bases between the two germline ends. CDR3 region: CASSLKANYGYTF. CDR3 sequence (DNA): TGTGCCAGCAGTCTTAAAGCTAACTATGGCTACACCTTC.

The table lists this clonotype with a few counts. Here the CDR3 DNA reads TGTGCCAGCAGCTCGGCGGGGAGAAGCTCCTACAATGAGCAGTTCTTC. This codes for CASSSAGRSSYNEQFF. This chain connects TRBV7-8 to TRBJ2-1, with D maybe TRBD2 (6 bases). Looked up from germline, CDR1 is SGHVS and CDR2 is FQNEAQ. V was cut by 4 bases and J by 0 bases, with 13 bases left in between. This CDR3 comprises 16 residues.

The chain joins TRBV12-3 or TRBV12-4 to TRBJ2-3; 12 positions match TRBD1. The CDR3 length is 19 residues. The ends lost 7 bases at V and 3 bases at J; junction bases unmatched: 17. The CDR3 sequence is CASTGTGGDRHLWTDTQYF. The CDR3 region has the DNA TGTGCCAGCACCGGGACAGGGGGCGATCGCCACCTTTGGACAGATACGCAGTATTTT.

The rearrangement links TRBV7-6 to TRBJ2-3; D perhaps matches TRBD1 (6 bases). V was shortened by 4 bases and J by 5 bases, with 10 bases between the two germline ends. Germline V lookup: CDR1 SGHVS, CDR2 FNYEAQ. This CDR3 comprises 13 residues. CDR3 sequence (DNA): TGTGCCAGCAGCTGGGGGCCCCTAGATACGCAGTATTTT. As protein: CASSWGPLDTQYF. The entire variable domain, with the rest obtained from reference TRBV7-6 and TRBJ2-3, is as follows: GAGVSQSPRYKVTKRGQDVALRCDPISGHVSLYWYRQALGQGPEFLTYFNYEAQQDKSGLPNDRFSAERPEGSISTLTIQRTEQRDSAMYRCASSWGPLDTQYFGPGTRLTVL.

The chain joins TRBV19 to TRBJ2-7; tentatively, D is TRBD1 or TRBD2 (6 bases each). The CDR3 consists of 15 residues. Germline CDR1 is LNHDA and CDR2 is SQIVND (reference sequence). V lost 3 bases to trimming and J lost 3 bases, with 15 bases between them. CDR3 sequence (DNA): TGTGCCAGTAGTATGACCGGGGGCGCGATCTACGAGCAGTACGTC. Translation: CASSMTGGAIYEQYV.

The chain carries TRBV6-2 or TRBV6-3 and TRBJ1-1; D is unresolved. The CDR3 is made up of 11 amino acids. In germline, CDR1 is MNHEY, CDR2 SVGEGT. V was pared by 3 bases and J by 7 bases, with 6 bases between. As DNA, the CDR3 is TGTGCCAGCAGTTATTATGTTGAAGCTTTCTTT. It translates to CASSYYVEAFF.

This clonotype was recorded many times. The chain is built from TRBV19 and TRBJ2-7; 9 positions agree with TRBD1. The CDR3 consists of 14 residues. V lost 7 bases to trimming and J lost 2 bases; unmatched junction nucleotides: 6. Germline CDR1 reads LNHDA; CDR2 reads SQIVND (reference sequence). The CDR3 loop is CASTPGQGPYEQYF. The CDR3 DNA reads TGTGCCAGTACCCCGGGACAGGGTCCCTACGAGCAGTACTTC.

This clonotype was found a few times. V is TRBV15 and J is TRBJ2-3, with D uncertain. The germline V gene encodes CDR1 LNHNV and CDR2 YYDKDF (reference sequence). V lost 1 base, J lost 0 bases, and 5 bases lay in between. This CDR3 is 14 amino acids long. For the CDR3, the DNA is TGTGCCACCAGCAGAGCAGCTAGCACAGATACGCAGTATTTT. It specifies CATSRAASTDTQYF. The full variable domain, completed using reference TRBV15 and TRBJ2-3, is DAMVIQNPRYQVTQFGKPVTLSCSQTLNHNVMYWYQQKSSQAPKLLFHYYDKDFNNEADTPDNFQSRRPNTSFCFLDIRSPGLGDTAMYLCATSRAASTDTQYFGPGTRLTVL.

The genes are TRBV5-1 and TRBJ2-2; 9 bases match TRBD1. The ends lost 4 bases at V and 4 bases at J; junction bases unmatched: 2. This CDR3 is 14 amino acids long. The V gene's germline CDR1 is SGHRS and CDR2 YFSETQ. CDR3 amino acids: CASSTGGSTGELFF. In DNA form, the CDR3 reads TGCGCCAGCAGCACAGGGGGCAGCACCGGGGAGCTGTTTTTT.

There are a few counts of this clonotype. The CDR3 DNA reads as TGTGCCAGTAGTACACCCCTAACAGGGTACAATGGCTACACCTTC. Residues: CASSTPLTGYNGYTF. The chain links TRBV19 to TRBJ1-2, with D tentatively TRBD1 (6 bases). V shed 4 bases and J shed 6 bases, with 18 bases lying between them. The length of the CDR3 is 15 residues. CDR1 LNHDA and CDR2 SQIVND come from the germline V gene (reference sequence).